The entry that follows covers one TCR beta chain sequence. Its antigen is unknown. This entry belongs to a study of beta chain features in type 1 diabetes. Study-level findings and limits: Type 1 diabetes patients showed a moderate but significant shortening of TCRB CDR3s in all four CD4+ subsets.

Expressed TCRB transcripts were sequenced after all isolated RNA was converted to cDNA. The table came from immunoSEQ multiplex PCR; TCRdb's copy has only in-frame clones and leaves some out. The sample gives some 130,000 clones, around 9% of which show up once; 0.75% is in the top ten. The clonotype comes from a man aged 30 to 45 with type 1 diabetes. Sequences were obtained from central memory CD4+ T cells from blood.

The CDR3 here is CASSPQGGTEAFF. The CDR3 DNA sequence: TGTGCCAGCAGCCCCCAGGGAGGCACTGAAGCTTTCTTT. V usage is TRBV11-2 and J usage is TRBJ1-1, with D maybe TRBD1 (5 bases). The CDR3 is 13 amino acids. The V gene lost 5 bases and the J gene lost 4 bases, with 11 bases spanning the gap. Germline values: CDR1 SGHAT, CDR2 FQNNGV.